These T cell receptor beta chains were read from a single sample in a study of blood T cell repertoires in COVID-19. Assay used: immunoSEQ multiplex PCR; TCRdb lists only in-frame clones, some missing. This sample yields some 700,000 clones, of which around 90% are seen a single time; over 0.2% belongs to the top ten. Sequencing was performed on peripheral blood. These receptors were collected from a woman aged 18-29 years with acute or convalescent COVID-19. Both conserved end residues are part of each CDR3. D genes are given only for firm matches. Some rows mark clone size as missing; the rest say once, few, many or name a class of expanded clone.

cdr3_aa: CASSQVGGGGQRPGDGYTF
cdr3_nt: TGTGCCAGCAGCCAAGTGGGGGGAGGGGGTCAGAGACCAGGGGATGGCTACACCTTC
d_call: -
j_call: TRBJ1-2
clone_size: -
v_call: TRBV3-1/TRBV3-2

cdr3_aa: CASSVTGLAKTEAFF
cdr3_nt: TGTGCCAGCAGCGTGACAGGACTTGCGAAGACTGAAGCTTTCTTT
d_call: -
j_call: TRBJ1-1
clone_size: -
v_call: TRBV7-2

cdr3_aa: CASSIRRSTNEKLFF
cdr3_nt: TGTGCCAGTAGTATTCGGAGGTCAACTAATGAAAAACTGTTTTTT
d_call: -
j_call: TRBJ1-4
clone_size: -
v_call: TRBV19

cdr3_aa: CASSLDRVNSPLHF
cdr3_nt: TGTGCCAGCAGCCTGGACAGGGTTAATTCACCCCTCCACTTT
d_call: TRBD1
j_call: TRBJ1-6
clone_size: -
v_call: TRBV7-6

cdr3_aa: CASTRGAGHEGSSTDTQYF
cdr3_nt: TGCGCCAGCACCCGAGGAGCGGGGCATGAAGGGTCTAGCACAGATACGCAGTATTTT
d_call: TRBD2
j_call: TRBJ2-3
clone_size: -
v_call: TRBV4-1

cdr3_aa: CASSIRFNTEAFF
cdr3_nt: TGTGCCAGTAGTATACGGTTCAACACTGAAGCTTTCTTT
d_call: -
j_call: TRBJ1-1
clone_size: -
v_call: TRBV19

cdr3_aa: CASSLLSLTDTQYF
cdr3_nt: TGTGCCAGCAGCTTATTGTCTCTCACAGATACGCAGTATTTT
d_call: -
j_call: TRBJ2-3
clone_size: -
v_call: TRBV7-3

cdr3_aa: CASNRGGTYNEQFF
cdr3_nt: TGTGCCAGCAACCGTGGGGGCACCTACAATGAGCAGTTCTTC
d_call: -
j_call: TRBJ2-1
clone_size: -
v_call: TRBV3-1/TRBV3-2

cdr3_aa: CSSRHPGEDGYTF
cdr3_nt: TGCAGCTCTAGACACCCGGGAGAGGATGGCTACACCTTC
d_call: -
j_call: TRBJ1-2
clone_size: few
v_call: TRBV29-1

cdr3_aa: CASSTAGTPRGGELFF
cdr3_nt: TGTGCCAGCAGTACCGCCGGGACTCCTCGGGGCGGGGAGCTGTTTTTT
d_call: -
j_call: TRBJ2-2
clone_size: -
v_call: TRBV2

cdr3_aa: CASTAGYAGTAFRGGHF
cdr3_nt: TGTGCCAGCACCGCGGGATATGCCGGGACAGCTTTCCGAGGCGGGCACTTT
d_call: TRBD1
j_call: TRBJ1-6
clone_size: few
v_call: TRBV11-2

cdr3_aa: CASSLDWGRGYTF
cdr3_nt: TGTGCCAGCAGCTTAGATTGGGGCCGCGGCTACACCTTC
d_call: -
j_call: TRBJ1-2
clone_size: -
v_call: TRBV11-2

cdr3_aa: CASSRLEGHEKLFF
cdr3_nt: TGTGCCAGCAGCAGATTGGAGGGGCATGAAAAACTGTTTTTT
d_call: -
j_call: TRBJ1-4
clone_size: -
v_call: TRBV21-1

cdr3_aa: CASSMYPLTLAKNIQYF
cdr3_nt: TGTGCCAGCAGCATGTACCCACTAACCCTAGCCAAAAACATTCAGTACTTC
d_call: -
j_call: TRBJ2-4
clone_size: -
v_call: TRBV3-1/TRBV3-2

cdr3_aa: CASSSSGTEAFF
cdr3_nt: TGTGCCAGCAGTTCTTCAGGGACAGAAGCTTTCTTT
d_call: -
j_call: TRBJ1-1
clone_size: -
v_call: TRBV6-6

cdr3_aa: CASSYSNTEAFF
cdr3_nt: TGTGCCAGCAGTTACAGCAACACTGAAGCTTTCTTT
d_call: -
j_call: TRBJ1-1
clone_size: few
v_call: TRBV6-2/TRBV6-3

cdr3_aa: CASSIVGQGGEQYF
cdr3_nt: TGTGCCAGTAGCATCGTAGGACAGGGTGGCGAGCAGTACTTC
d_call: TRBD1
j_call: TRBJ2-7
clone_size: -
v_call: TRBV19

cdr3_aa: CASGGFGYTF
cdr3_nt: TGTGCCAGCGGGGGGTTTGGCTACACCTTC
d_call: -
j_call: TRBJ1-2
clone_size: -
v_call: TRBV19

cdr3_aa: CASSVTGTPGYGYTF
cdr3_nt: TGTGCCAGCAGCGTCACAGGAACTCCGGGCTATGGCTACACCTTC
d_call: -
j_call: TRBJ1-2
clone_size: -
v_call: TRBV5-5

cdr3_aa: CAWSVFRATYGYTF
cdr3_nt: TGTGCCTGGAGTGTTTTCAGGGCAACCTATGGCTACACCTTC
d_call: -
j_call: TRBJ1-2
clone_size: -
v_call: TRBV30

cdr3_aa: CAWSVSPGYTF
cdr3_nt: TGTGCCTGGAGTGTATCTCCGGGCTACACCTTC
d_call: -
j_call: TRBJ1-2
clone_size: -
v_call: TRBV30

cdr3_aa: CATSDLRQGLYF
cdr3_nt: TGTGCCACCAGTGATTTACGGCAGGGCCTGTACTTC
d_call: -
j_call: TRBJ2-5
clone_size: -
v_call: TRBV24-1

cdr3_aa: CASSQGRLAGEQFF
cdr3_nt: TGTGCCAGCAGCCAGGGGCGTCTAGCGGGGGAGCAGTTCTTC
d_call: TRBD2
j_call: TRBJ2-1
clone_size: -
v_call: TRBV14

cdr3_aa: CASSLTTGAGNTIYF
cdr3_nt: TGTGCCAGCAGTTTAACGACAGGGGCTGGAAACACCATATATTTT
d_call: TRBD1
j_call: TRBJ1-3
clone_size: -
v_call: TRBV28

cdr3_aa: CASSDSWTGQNYGYTF
cdr3_nt: TGTGCCAGCAGTGACTCTTGGACAGGGCAGAACTATGGCTACACCTTC
d_call: TRBD1
j_call: TRBJ1-2
clone_size: -
v_call: TRBV6-4

cdr3_aa: CASSPHQVRPGLLF
cdr3_nt: TGTGCCAGCAGCCCCCATCAGGTACGGCCTGGGTTACTCTTT
d_call: -
j_call: TRBJ1-1
clone_size: -
v_call: TRBV14

cdr3_aa: CASSYGGAQANYGYTF
cdr3_nt: TGTGCCAGCAGTTACGGGGGGGCTCAAGCTAACTATGGCTACACCTTC
d_call: -
j_call: TRBJ1-2
clone_size: -
v_call: TRBV6-6

cdr3_aa: CSAGTGGSYGYTF
cdr3_nt: TGCAGCGCCGGGACAGGGGGCAGCTATGGCTACACCTTC
d_call: TRBD1
j_call: TRBJ1-2
clone_size: few
v_call: TRBV29-1

cdr3_aa: CAVDGTERYEQYF
cdr3_nt: TGTGCCGTAGATGGGACAGAACGATACGAGCAGTACTTC
d_call: TRBD1
j_call: TRBJ2-7
clone_size: -
v_call: TRBV2

cdr3_aa: CASSPPGASKAFF
cdr3_nt: TGTGCCAGCAGTCCGCCCGGAGCATCTAAAGCTTTCTTT
d_call: -
j_call: TRBJ1-1
clone_size: -
v_call: TRBV12-3/TRBV12-4

cdr3_aa: CSAAAGQGHGYTF
cdr3_nt: TGCAGCGCCGCGGCGGGACAGGGTCATGGCTACACCTTC
d_call: TRBD1
j_call: TRBJ1-2
clone_size: -
v_call: TRBV29-1

cdr3_aa: CATSRDPGTGNGYTF
cdr3_nt: TGTGCCACCAGCAGAGATCCAGGGACAGGGAATGGCTACACCTTC
d_call: TRBD1
j_call: TRBJ1-2
clone_size: -
v_call: TRBV15

cdr3_aa: CASSLGTGEGYTF
cdr3_nt: TGCGCCAGCAGCCTCGGGACAGGGGAAGGCTACACCTTC
d_call: TRBD1
j_call: TRBJ1-2
clone_size: -
v_call: TRBV5-1

cdr3_aa: CASGLVRWGVGDQPQHF
cdr3_nt: TGTGCTAGTGGTTTGGTACGATGGGGGGTGGGTGATCAGCCCCAGCATTTT
d_call: -
j_call: TRBJ1-5
clone_size: -
v_call: TRBV12-5

cdr3_aa: CASRGGTGDRQF
cdr3_nt: TGTGCTAGTCGAGGGGGGACAGGGGACCGCCAATTC
d_call: TRBD1
j_call: TRBJ2-7
clone_size: -
v_call: TRBV12-5

cdr3_aa: CASSILQGSNQPQHF
cdr3_nt: TGTGCCAGTAGTATACTTCAGGGAAGCAATCAGCCCCAGCATTTT
d_call: -
j_call: TRBJ1-5
clone_size: -
v_call: TRBV19

cdr3_aa: CASSLEGSYNSPLHF
cdr3_nt: TGTGCCAGCAGTTTAGAGGGTTCCTATAATTCACCCCTCCACTTT
d_call: -
j_call: TRBJ1-6
clone_size: once
v_call: TRBV28

cdr3_aa: CASSANKGGDQNTGELFF
cdr3_nt: TGTGCCAGCAGCGCAAACAAAGGGGGTGATCAGAACACCGGGGAGCTGTTTTTT
d_call: -
j_call: TRBJ2-2
clone_size: once
v_call: TRBV13

cdr3_aa: CASISGGAIYF
cdr3_nt: TGTGCCAGCATATCAGGGGGAGCCATATATTTT
d_call: TRBD1
j_call: TRBJ1-3
clone_size: -
v_call: TRBV6-5

cdr3_aa: CASSQTGQGRGYTF
cdr3_nt: TGTGCCAGCAGCCAGACCGGACAGGGAAGAGGCTACACCTTC
d_call: TRBD1
j_call: TRBJ1-2
clone_size: -
v_call: TRBV4-2

cdr3_aa: CASSPRTGGNYGYTF
cdr3_nt: TGCGCCAGCAGCCCAAGGACGGGGGGTAACTATGGCTACACCTTC
d_call: -
j_call: TRBJ1-2
clone_size: once
v_call: TRBV5-1

cdr3_aa: CASSVGVAGGDNEQFF
cdr3_nt: TGTGCCAGCAGCGTAGGGGTAGCGGGGGGAGACAATGAGCAGTTCTTC
d_call: TRBD2
j_call: TRBJ2-1
clone_size: -
v_call: TRBV9

cdr3_aa: CASSSQENTEAFF
cdr3_nt: TGTGCCAGCAGCTCCCAGGAGAACACTGAAGCTTTCTTT
d_call: -
j_call: TRBJ1-1
clone_size: -
v_call: TRBV7-2

cdr3_aa: CASSVRPLASDTQYF
cdr3_nt: TGTGCCAGCAGCGTCAGACCCCTAGCGTCAGATACGCAGTATTTT
d_call: -
j_call: TRBJ2-3
clone_size: -
v_call: TRBV9

cdr3_aa: CATSDSGPAATDTQYF
cdr3_nt: TGTGCCACCAGTGATTCCGGTCCCGCGGCAACAGATACGCAGTATTTT
d_call: -
j_call: TRBJ2-3
clone_size: -
v_call: TRBV24-1

cdr3_aa: CASSQLQGADNEQFF
cdr3_nt: TGCGCCAGCAGCCAGCTACAGGGGGCTGACAATGAGCAGTTCTTC
d_call: TRBD1
j_call: TRBJ2-1
clone_size: -
v_call: TRBV5-1

cdr3_aa: CASSPSTLNRKLFF
cdr3_nt: TGTGCCAGCTCACCGTCAACCCTGAACAGGAAACTGTTTTTT
d_call: -
j_call: TRBJ1-4
clone_size: few
v_call: TRBV18

cdr3_aa: CASNAGAYNEQFF
cdr3_nt: TGTGCCAGTAATGCGGGGGCCTACAATGAGCAGTTCTTC
d_call: TRBD2
j_call: TRBJ2-1
clone_size: -
v_call: TRBV19

cdr3_aa: CASSKPQAGTGSCSPYNSPLHF
cdr3_nt: TGTGCCAGCAGCAAACCCCAGGCAGGGACAGGGTCTTGTTCGCCCTATAATTCACCCCTCCACTTT
d_call: -
j_call: TRBJ1-6
clone_size: -
v_call: TRBV21-1

cdr3_aa: CAWSVRGAGASTDTQYF
cdr3_nt: TGTGCCTGGAGTGTACGAGGGGCGGGGGCTAGCACAGATACGCAGTATTTT
d_call: -
j_call: TRBJ2-3
clone_size: -
v_call: TRBV30

cdr3_aa: CASTGILPNQPQHF
cdr3_nt: TGTGCCAGTACCGGGATTTTACCTAATCAGCCCCAGCATTTT
d_call: -
j_call: TRBJ1-5
clone_size: -
v_call: TRBV6-5

cdr3_aa: CASSLAGDRYEQYF
cdr3_nt: TGCGCCAGCAGCTTGGCAGGGGATCGCTACGAGCAGTACTTC
d_call: -
j_call: TRBJ2-7
clone_size: -
v_call: TRBV5-1

cdr3_aa: CASSIDSDYTGELFF
cdr3_nt: TGTGCCAGTAGTATAGACAGCGACTACACCGGGGAGCTGTTTTTT
d_call: -
j_call: TRBJ2-2
clone_size: -
v_call: TRBV19